Sequencing of this T cell receptor (beta chain) was carried out in a study of cytomegalovirus exposure and HLA in healthy donors. The PCR had 60 Vbeta and 13 Jbeta primers. Assay used: immunoSEQ multiplex PCR; TCRdb lists only in-frame clones, some missing. The data contain over 120,000 clones, around 82% of them singletons. Material for sequencing was PBMCs. This clonotype was sampled from a man aged 50 to 59 in good health and CMV-seronegative.

The CDR3 loop is CASSDQGHGWETQYF. DNA for the CDR3: TGTGCCAGCAGTGACCAGGGACATGGTTGGGAGACCCAGTACTTC. The chain is built from TRBV27 and TRBJ2-5, with D perhaps matching TRBD1 (6 bases). This CDR3 has 15 amino acids. Trimming removed 5 bases at V and 5 bases at J, with 18 bases between. Looked up from germline, CDR1 is MNHEY and CDR2 is SMNVEV (reference sequence).